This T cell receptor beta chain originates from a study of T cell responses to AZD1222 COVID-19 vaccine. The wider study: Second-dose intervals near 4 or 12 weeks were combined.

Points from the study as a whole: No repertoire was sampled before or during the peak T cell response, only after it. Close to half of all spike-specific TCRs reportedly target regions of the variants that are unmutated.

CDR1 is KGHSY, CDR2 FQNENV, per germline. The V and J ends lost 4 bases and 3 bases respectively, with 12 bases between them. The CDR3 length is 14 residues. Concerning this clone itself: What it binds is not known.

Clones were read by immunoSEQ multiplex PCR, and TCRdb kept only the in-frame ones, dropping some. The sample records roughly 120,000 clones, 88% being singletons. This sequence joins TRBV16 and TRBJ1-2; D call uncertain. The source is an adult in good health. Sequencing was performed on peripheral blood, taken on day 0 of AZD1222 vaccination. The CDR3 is CASSPQWNDYGYTF. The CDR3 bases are TGTGCCAGCAGCCCCCAGTGGAACGACTATGGCTACACCTTC.